These 29 T cell receptor beta chains were all obtained from the same sample, sequenced in a study of circulating and synovial CD4+ cells in juvenile arthritis. TCRdb's table, derived via immunoSEQ multiplex PCR, lists solely in-frame clones and lacks some. The sample includes tens of thousands of clones, around 96% seen only once; the top ten take roughly 0.69%. Sequenced material: CD4+ T cells from blood. The receptors were gathered from a human donor with juvenile idiopathic arthritis.

This clone was recorded only once. The chain combines TRBV7-9 with TRBJ2-4; TRBD1 matches at 8 bases. The CDR3 has 16 residues. J lost 5 bases, V lost 5 bases, and 11 bases had no gene match. Germline lookup yields CDR1 SEHNR and CDR2 FQNEAQ (reference sequence). CDR3 amino acids: CASSGEAGGNQNIQYF. The CDR3 bases are TGTGCCAGCAGCGGCGAAGCAGGGGGCAACCAAAACATTCAGTACTTC.

The V call is TRBV28, the J call TRBJ2-2; D is possibly TRBD2 (7 bases). V was shortened by 2 bases and J by 3 bases, with 10 bases between the two germline ends. Germline CDR1 is MDHEN and CDR2 is SYDVKM. The CDR3 totals 15 residues. In DNA form, the CDR3 reads TGTGCCAGCAGTTTACAGGGGAGGGACACCGGGGAGCTGTTTTTT. Translation: CASSLQGRDTGELFF.

The chain combines TRBV4-3 with TRBJ2-3; the D gene is possibly TRBD2 (6 bases). Germline values: CDR1 LGHNA, CDR2 YSLEER. Trimming cost V 3 bases and J 5 bases, with 12 bases left between them. The CDR3 has 14 residues. In nucleotides, the CDR3 is TGCGCCAGCAGCCAGCGGGACTGGAAAGATACGCAGTATTTT. Encoded protein: CASSQRDWKDTQYF.

The V call is TRBV6-1, the J call TRBJ1-5; D is undetermined. CDR3 length: 17 residues. The germline V gene encodes CDR1 MNHNS and CDR2 SASEGT. The V gene lost 4 bases and the J gene lost 6 bases, with 22 bases spanning the gap. In nucleotides, the CDR3 is TGTGCCAGCAGTGTCCGGGAAAGGCGGTCTGGGTCTCAGCCCCAGCATTTT. It is translated as CASSVRERRSGSQPQHF.

The chain carries TRBV9 and TRBJ2-1, with 12 bases fitting TRBD2. The CDR3 has 15 amino acids. Germline lookup yields CDR1 SGDLS and CDR2 YYNGEE. Trimming took 0 bases from V and 8 from J; bases not matched to a gene: 3. CDR3 in DNA: TGTGCCAGCAGCGTAGGGACTAGCGGGAACTATGAGCAGTTCTTC. Translated, it gives CASSVGTSGNYEQFF.

The gene calls are TRBV27 and TRBJ1-4, with 7 bases identical to TRBD1. CDR1 is MNHEY and CDR2 is SMNVEV in the germline V gene (reference sequence). V lost 3 bases and J lost 8; bases outside the gene matches: 6. This CDR3 contains 14 residues. As DNA, the CDR3 is TGTGCCAGCAGTTTTAACAGGGGTTTGGAAAAACTGTTTTTT. This encodes CASSFNRGLEKLFF.

Concerning this clone itself: Its ends do not fully match the called genes, so a read error is possible. The chain is built from TRBV7-7 and TRBJ2-5; weak D call: TRBD1 (6 bases). This CDR3 region has 16 residues. Germline CDR1 SSHAT, CDR2 FNYEAQ (reference sequence). This CDR3 reads CASSPLAPGEGMTQYF. The CDR3, as DNA: TGTGCTAGCAGCCCGTTGGCCCCAGGGGAAGGGATGACCCAGTACTTC.

The chain combines TRBV7-3 with TRBJ1-6; the match to TRBD1 covers 7 bases. The germline V gene encodes CDR1 SGHTA and CDR2 FQGTGA. The CDR3 sequence is 16 residues long. V lost 4 bases, J lost 8 bases, and 11 bases stayed unmatched. CDR3 residues: CASSSGQLLSDSPLHF. DNA of the CDR3: TGTGCCAGCAGCTCGGGACAGCTTCTATCTGATTCACCCCTCCACTTT.

The chain recombines TRBV18 with TRBJ2-7; 7 nucleotides align to TRBD2. CDR3 length equals 13 residues. Germline V gives CDR1 KGHSH, CDR2 LQKENI. The V segment lost 2 bases and the J segment 4 bases; nucleotides outside the gene matches: 2. CDR3 in DNA: TGTGCCAGCTCACCAGGGAGGGCATACGAGCAGTACTTC. It codes for CASSPGRAYEQYF.

This chain connects TRBV7-6 to TRBJ2-5; the match to TRBD1 covers 9 bases. Germline CDR1 reads SGHVS; CDR2 reads FNYEAQ. J was trimmed by 4 bases and V by 5 bases; bases with no gene match: 8. The CDR3 is 15 amino acids. CDR3 region: CASSPYTGGTETQYF. CDR3 in DNA: TGTGCCAGCAGCCCGTATACAGGGGGCACAGAGACCCAGTACTTC. The full variable domain, with the rest looked up from reference TRBV7-6 and TRBJ2-5, is GAGVSQSPRYKVTKRGQDVALRCDPISGHVSLYWYRQALGQGPEFLTYFNYEAQQDKSGLPNDRFSAERPEGSISTLTIQRTEQRDSAMYRCASSPYTGGTETQYFGPGTRLLVL.

This clone was seen a single time. The chain joins TRBV19 to TRBJ2-7, with 9 bases lining up with TRBD1. The CDR3 sequence is 15 residues long. The V gene end was trimmed by 1 base and the J gene end by 6 bases; junction bases not matched to a gene: 7. Germline V gene data show CDR1 as LNHDA and CDR2 as SQIVND (reference sequence). The CDR3 loop reads CASSIGGTGSSEQYF. The CDR3 nucleotides are TGTGCCAGTAGTATAGGGGGGACAGGGAGTTCCGAGCAGTACTTC.

The V call is TRBV7-9, the J call TRBJ1-4, with 8 nucleotides matching TRBD1. CDR3 size: 14 residues. Losses at the gene ends were 4 bases for V and 8 bases for J; bases not matched to a gene: 6. CDR1 is SEHNR and CDR2 is FQNEAQ in the germline V gene (reference sequence). DNA for the CDR3: TGTGCCAGCAGCTCTGGACAGGGTGGAGAAAAACTGTTTTTT. This sequence encodes CASSSGQGGEKLFF.

On this clone: The sample has other DNA sequences that encode this CDR3 too. In nucleotides, the CDR3 is TGTGCCAGCAGTGGTGACAGGGACAGATCCCCCCTCCACTTT. Protein sequence: CASSGDRDRSPLHF. The chain employs TRBV2 and TRBJ1-6, with 7 positions matching TRBD1. The CDR3 length is 14 residues. V lost 4 bases and J lost 13; bases outside the gene matches: 10. Germline values: CDR1 SNHLY, CDR2 FYNNEI.

V gene TRBV7-6 combines with J gene TRBJ2-1, with 7 bases aligning to TRBD2. There are 16 residues in the CDR3. V lost 2 bases to trimming and J lost 0 bases; unmatched junction nucleotides: 4. CDR1 is SGHVS and CDR2 is FNYEAQ in the germline V gene. The CDR3 bases are TGTGCCAGCAGCTTAAGGGGCGGGAGCTCCTACAATGAGCAGTTCTTC. Its translation: CASSLRGGSSYNEQFF.

DNA of the CDR3: TGTGCCAGTAGTATATCCGGGACAGGGGGCAATCAGCCCCAGCATTTT. It specifies CASSISGTGGNQPQHF. The V and J genes are TRBV19 and TRBJ1-5, with 10 bases lining up with TRBD1. The V gene end was trimmed by 2 bases and the J gene end by 2 bases; junction bases not matched to a gene: 3. Germline CDR1 is LNHDA and CDR2 is SQIVND (reference sequence). CDR3 length: 16 amino acids.

The chain combines TRBV20-1 with TRBJ2-7; TRBD1 might be the D (5 bases). This CDR3 spans 11 amino acids. Trimming took 5 bases from V and 4 from J, leaving 9 bases between them. Germline loops: CDR1 DFQATT, CDR2 SNEGSKA (reference sequence). CDR3 region: CSAPTDYEQYF. Written as DNA, the CDR3 is TGCAGTGCTCCGACAGATTACGAGCAGTACTTC.

The V gene is TRBV15, the J gene TRBJ1-1; D gene uncertain. CDR3 length: 16 residues. The germline CDR1 and CDR2 sequences are LNHNV and YYDKDF (reference sequence). Trimming shortened V by 1 base and J by 5 bases, and 17 bases separated the two germline ends. In DNA, the CDR3 is TGTGCCACCAGCAGAGGGCGGGTAGCCCGCCTGACTGAAGCTTTCTTT. Protein: CATSRGRVARLTEAFF.

The chain joins TRBV6-5 to TRBJ2-5, with 7 bases aligning to TRBD2. The J call could be wrong; TRBJ2-7 is a better fit for the DNA end. Germline V gene data show CDR1 as MNHEY and CDR2 as SVGAGI. The CDR3 sequence is 14 residues long. In nucleotides, the CDR3 is TGTGCCAGCAGTGTGGGGGGAGGGGTAGGCGAGCAGTACTTC. Translation: CASSVGGGVGEQYF.

The chain employs TRBV15 and TRBJ1-1; D possibly corresponds to TRBD1 (5 bases). The germline gives CDR1 LNHNV, CDR2 YYDKDF (reference sequence). Trimming took 1 base from V and 5 from J, leaving 8 bases between them. The CDR3 is 13 residues long. The CDR3 coding sequence is TGTGCCACCAGCAGAGTACAGGTGACTGAAGCTTTCTTT. This sequence encodes CATSRVQVTEAFF.

The chain employs TRBV18 and TRBJ1-2; a weak D match, TRBD1 (5 bases). This CDR3 spans 14 amino acids. CDR1 is KGHSH and CDR2 is LQKENI in the germline V gene. Trimming stripped 6 bases from V and 4 bases from J, with 15 bases between. The DNA for the CDR3 is TGTGCCAGCTCCCCCCCAGGGCCCTCCTATGGCTACACCTTC. It translates to CASSPPGPSYGYTF.

The chain is built from TRBV28 and TRBJ1-4; D is possibly TRBD1 (6 bases). V gave up 3 bases and J gave up 4 bases, with 18 bases separating them. The CDR3 runs 17 residues. CDR1 is MDHEN, CDR2 SYDVKM, per germline. The CDR3 DNA follows: TGTGCCAGCAGTTTGATCACCTTACAGGGCCATAATGAAAAACTGTTTTTT. Protein product: CASSLITLQGHNEKLFF.

V gene TRBV30 combines with J gene TRBJ2-4, with 11 nucleotides matching TRBD1. CDR1 is GTSNPN, CDR2 SVGIG, per germline (reference sequence). This CDR3 comprises 15 residues. J lost 9 bases, V lost 3 bases, and 10 bases had no gene match. DNA of the CDR3: TGTGCCTGGAGCTCCGGGACAGGGGGAGGGGTCATTCAGTACTTC. Its translation is CAWSSGTGGGVIQYF. Based on the CDR3 plus reference TRBV30 and TRBJ2-4, the full variable domain is SQTIHQWPATLVQPVGSPLSLECTVEGTSNPNLYWYRQAAGRGLQLLFYSVGIGQISSEVPQNLSASRPQDRQFILSSKKLLLSDSGFYLCAWSSGTGGGVIQYFGAGTRLSVL.

This chain links TRBV28 with TRBJ1-5, with D tentatively TRBD1 (5 bases). This CDR3 region has 16 residues. Trimming shortened V by 0 bases and J by 7 bases, and 16 bases separated the two germline ends. Germline V CDR1 and CDR2: MDHEN, SYDVKM. The CDR3 DNA sequence: TGTGCCAGCAGTTTATGGGGGGGAGGTAGTGGACAGCCCCAGCATTTT. It encodes CASSLWGGGSGQPQHF. Looking up the rest from reference TRBV28 and TRBJ1-5 gives the full variable domain: DVKVTQSSRYLVKRTGEKVFLECVQDMDHENMFWYRQDPGLGLRLIYFSYDVKMKEKGDIPEGYSVSREKKERFSLILESASTNQTSMYLCASSLWGGGSGQPQHFGDGTRLSIL.

The chain couples TRBV10-3 to TRBJ1-1, with 8 bases that match TRBD1. The CDR3 contains 15 residues. J was trimmed by 1 base and V by 3 bases; bases with no gene match: 4. Per germline, CDR1 ENHRY and CDR2 SYGVKD. The CDR3 DNA sequence: TGTGCCATCAGTGACCGTGGACAGGGGAACACTGAAGCTTTCTTT. Protein sequence: CAISDRGQGNTEAFF.

The chain employs TRBV5-1 and TRBJ2-1, with D unclear. V was shortened by 1 base and J by 5 bases, with 10 bases between the two germline ends. Germline assignment: CDR1 SGHRS and CDR2 YFSETQ. CDR3 length: 14 amino acids. The CDR3 protein is CASSLPGSNNEQFF. CDR3 coding DNA: TGCGCCAGCAGCTTGCCCGGGTCCAACAATGAGCAGTTCTTC.

The J gene is TRBJ1-1, the V gene TRBV7-2; TRBD1 might be the D (5 bases). Trimming shortened V by 1 base and J by 8 bases, and 11 bases separated the two germline ends. CDR1 is SGHTA, CDR2 FQGNSA, per germline. This CDR3 is built from 13 residues. Written as DNA, the CDR3 is TGTGCCAGCAGCTTAGTTCAGGGTTCAGAAGCTTTCTTT. Translating gives CASSLVQGSEAFF.

This clone was seen only once. This chain uses TRBV9 with TRBJ2-3; 9 positions match TRBD2. The CDR3 runs to 17 residues. Per the germline V gene, CDR1 is SGDLS and CDR2 is YYNGEE. V trimming: 3 bases; J trimming: 1 base; junction bases outside the gene matches: 9. CDR3 loop: CASSAAKKREGTDTQYF. The CDR3 bases are TGTGCCAGCAGCGCGGCTAAGAAGCGGGAGGGCACAGATACGCAGTATTTT. Full variable domain (outside the CDR3, taken from reference TRBV9 and TRBJ2-3): DSGVTQTPKHLITATGQRVTLRCSPRSGDLSVYWYQQSLDQGLQFLIQYYNGEERAKGNILERFSAQQFPDLHSELNLSSLELGDSALYFCASSAAKKREGTDTQYFGPGTRLTVL.

This clone was seen once. The chain recombines TRBV6-1 with TRBJ1-5; 7 bases match TRBD1. Per germline, CDR1 MNHNS and CDR2 SASEGT. The J segment lost 6 bases and the V segment lost 6 bases, leaving 5 bases of the junction unmatched. There are 13 residues in the CDR3. The CDR3 region has the DNA TGTGCCAGCAGCGAGGACAGGCTTCAGCCCCAGCATTTT. Amino acid sequence: CASSEDRLQPQHF.

The V gene is TRBV28, the J gene TRBJ2-7, with TRBD2 identical over 7 bases. The trim removed 6 bases at V and 0 bases at J, leaving 5 bases unmatched. Germline-derived CDR1 and CDR2 are MDHEN and SYDVKM. This CDR3 is 14 amino acids long. CDR3 DNA: TGTGCCAGCAGATTAGCGGGCGGCTCCTACGAGCAGTACTTC. Translated: CASRLAGGSYEQYF.